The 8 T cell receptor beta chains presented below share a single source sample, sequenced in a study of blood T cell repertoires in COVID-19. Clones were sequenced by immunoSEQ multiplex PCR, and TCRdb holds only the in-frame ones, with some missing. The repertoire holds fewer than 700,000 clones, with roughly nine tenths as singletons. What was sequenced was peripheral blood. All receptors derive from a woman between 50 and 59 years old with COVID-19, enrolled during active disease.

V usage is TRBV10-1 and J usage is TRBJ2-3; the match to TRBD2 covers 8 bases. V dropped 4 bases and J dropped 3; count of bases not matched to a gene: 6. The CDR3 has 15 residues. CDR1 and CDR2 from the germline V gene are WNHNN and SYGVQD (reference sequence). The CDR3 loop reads CASSAPAGGTDTQYF. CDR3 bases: TGCGCCAGCAGTGCCCCTGCGGGGGGTACAGATACGCAGTATTTT.

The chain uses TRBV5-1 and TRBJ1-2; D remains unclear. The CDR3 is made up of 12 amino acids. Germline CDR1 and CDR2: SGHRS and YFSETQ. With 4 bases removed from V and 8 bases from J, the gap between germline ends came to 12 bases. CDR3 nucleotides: TGCGCCAGCAGCCAGAACGCGGGCGGCTACACCTTC. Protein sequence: CASSQNAGGYTF.

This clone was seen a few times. The CDR3 DNA reads as TGTGCCAGCAGTCCCGACAGGGAGGACTATGGCTACACCTTC. As protein: CASSPDREDYGYTF. The V gene is TRBV2, the J gene TRBJ1-2; TRBD1 matches at 7 bases. J lost 3 bases, V lost 5 bases, and 6 bases had no gene match. There are 14 residues in the CDR3. CDR1 and CDR2 (germline): SNHLY, FYNNEI.

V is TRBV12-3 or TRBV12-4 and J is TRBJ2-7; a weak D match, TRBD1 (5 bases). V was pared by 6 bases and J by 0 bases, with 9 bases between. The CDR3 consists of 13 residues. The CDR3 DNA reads TGTGCCAGCAGGGATGACAGCTCCTACGAGCAGTACTTC. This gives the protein CASRDDSSYEQYF.

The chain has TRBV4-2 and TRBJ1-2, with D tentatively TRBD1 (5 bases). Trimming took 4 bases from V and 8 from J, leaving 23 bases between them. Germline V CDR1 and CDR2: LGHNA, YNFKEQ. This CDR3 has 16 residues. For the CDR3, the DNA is TGTGCCAGCAGCCTCCGCCCCACAGGAAACCAAGAGGGCTACACCTTC. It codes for CASSLRPTGNQEGYTF.

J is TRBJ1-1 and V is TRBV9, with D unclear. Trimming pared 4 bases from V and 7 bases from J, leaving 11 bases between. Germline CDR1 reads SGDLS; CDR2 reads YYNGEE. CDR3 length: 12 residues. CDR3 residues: CASSNSGSEAFF. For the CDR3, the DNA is TGTGCCAGCAGCAATTCGGGGAGTGAAGCTTTCTTT.

In DNA, the CDR3 is TGTGCCAGCAGACCGGGACTCGAAGAGACCCAGTACTTC. Translated, it gives CASRPGLEETQYF. This sequence joins TRBV13 and TRBJ2-5; perhaps TRBD2 as D (6 bases). The germline CDR1 and CDR2 sequences are PRHDT and FYEKMQ (reference sequence). V was clipped by 6 bases and J by 3 bases, with 11 bases between them. There are 13 residues in the CDR3. The full variable domain, its missing parts supplied by reference TRBV13 and TRBJ2-5, is AAGVIQSPRHLIKEKRETATLKCYPIPRHDTVYWYQQGPGQDPQFLISFYEKMQSDKGSIPDRFSAQQFSDYHSELNMSSLELGDSALYFCASRPGLEETQYFGPGTRLLVL.

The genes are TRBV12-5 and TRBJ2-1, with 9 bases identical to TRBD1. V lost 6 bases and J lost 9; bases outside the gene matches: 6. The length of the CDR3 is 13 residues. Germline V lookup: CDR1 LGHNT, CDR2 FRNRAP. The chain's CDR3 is CASGWDRVGEQFF. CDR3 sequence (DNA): TGTGCTAGTGGCTGGGACAGGGTGGGTGAGCAGTTCTTC.